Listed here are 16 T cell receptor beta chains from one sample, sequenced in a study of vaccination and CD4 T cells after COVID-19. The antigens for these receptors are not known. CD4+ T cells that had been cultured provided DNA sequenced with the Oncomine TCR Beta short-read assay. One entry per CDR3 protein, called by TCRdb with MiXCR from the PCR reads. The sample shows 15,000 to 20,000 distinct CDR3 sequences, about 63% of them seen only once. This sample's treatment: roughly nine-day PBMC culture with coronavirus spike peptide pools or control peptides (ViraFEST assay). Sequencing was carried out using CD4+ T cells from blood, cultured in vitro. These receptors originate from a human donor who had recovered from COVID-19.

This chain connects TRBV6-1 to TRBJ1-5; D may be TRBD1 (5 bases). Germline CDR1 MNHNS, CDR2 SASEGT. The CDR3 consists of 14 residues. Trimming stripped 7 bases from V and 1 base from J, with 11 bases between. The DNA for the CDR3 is TGTGCCAGCACGAGACAGACAAGCAATCAGCCCCAGCATTTT. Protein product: CASTRQTSNQPQHF.

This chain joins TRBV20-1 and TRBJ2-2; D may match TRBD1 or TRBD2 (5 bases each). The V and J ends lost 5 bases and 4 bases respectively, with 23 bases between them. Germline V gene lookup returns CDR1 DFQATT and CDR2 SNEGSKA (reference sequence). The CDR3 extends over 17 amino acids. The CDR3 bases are TGCAGTGCTTTCAGCGCAAACGTCCCGGGGCGCACCGGGGAGCTGTTTTTT. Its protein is CSAFSANVPGRTGELFF.

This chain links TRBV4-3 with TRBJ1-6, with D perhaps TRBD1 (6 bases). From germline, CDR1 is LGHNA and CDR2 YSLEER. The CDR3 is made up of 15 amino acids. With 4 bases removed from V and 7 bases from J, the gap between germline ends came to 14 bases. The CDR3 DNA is TGCGCCAGCAGCCCGCAGGGGCGGGGAAATTCACCCCTCCACTTT. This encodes CASSPQGRGNSPLHF.

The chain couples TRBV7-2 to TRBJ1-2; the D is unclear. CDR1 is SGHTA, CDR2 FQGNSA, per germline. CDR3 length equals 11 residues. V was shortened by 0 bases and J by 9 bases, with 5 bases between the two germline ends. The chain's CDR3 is CASSLAYSYTF. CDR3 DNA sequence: TGTGCCAGCAGCTTAGCGTACAGCTACACCTTC.

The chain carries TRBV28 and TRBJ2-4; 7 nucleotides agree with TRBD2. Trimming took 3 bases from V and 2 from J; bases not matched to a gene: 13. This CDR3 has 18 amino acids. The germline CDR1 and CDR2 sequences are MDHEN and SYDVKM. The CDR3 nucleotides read TGTGCCAGCAGTTTCGGAGGCGGACTAGAACTTTCCAAAAACATTCAGTACTTC. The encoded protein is CASSFGGGLELSKNIQYF. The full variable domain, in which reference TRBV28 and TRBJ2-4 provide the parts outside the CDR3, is DVKVTQSSRYLVKRTGEKVFLECVQDMDHENMFWYRQDPGLGLRLIYFSYDVKMKEKGDIPEGYSVSREKKERFSLILESASTNQTSMYLCASSFGGGLELSKNIQYFGAGTRLSVL.

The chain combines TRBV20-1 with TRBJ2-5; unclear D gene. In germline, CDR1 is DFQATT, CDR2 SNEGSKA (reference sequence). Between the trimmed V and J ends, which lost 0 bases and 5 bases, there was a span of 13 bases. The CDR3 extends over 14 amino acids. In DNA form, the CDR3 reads TGCAGTGCTAGAGATAATATAGGGATGGAGACCCAGTACTTC. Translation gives CSARDNIGMETQYF.

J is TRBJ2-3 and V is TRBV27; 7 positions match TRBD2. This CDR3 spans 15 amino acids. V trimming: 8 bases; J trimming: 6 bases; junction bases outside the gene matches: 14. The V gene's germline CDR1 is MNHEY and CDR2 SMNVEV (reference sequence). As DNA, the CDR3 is TGTGCCAGCTCAACACGGGGGGACCTCGGGGATACGCAGTATTTT. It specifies CASSTRGDLGDTQYF.

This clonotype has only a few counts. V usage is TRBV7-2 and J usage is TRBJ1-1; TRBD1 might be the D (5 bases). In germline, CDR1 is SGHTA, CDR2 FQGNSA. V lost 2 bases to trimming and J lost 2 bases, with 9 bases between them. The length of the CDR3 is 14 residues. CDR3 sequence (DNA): TGTGCCAGCAGCTTAATGGGGGGAAACACTGAAGCTTTCTTT. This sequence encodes CASSLMGGNTEAFF. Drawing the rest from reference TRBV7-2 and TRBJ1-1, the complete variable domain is GAGVSQSPSNKVTEKGKDVELRCDPISGHTALYWYRQSLGQGLEFLIYFQGNSAPDKSGLPSDRFSAERTGGSVSTLTIQRTQQEDSAVYLCASSLMGGNTEAFFGQGTRLTVV.

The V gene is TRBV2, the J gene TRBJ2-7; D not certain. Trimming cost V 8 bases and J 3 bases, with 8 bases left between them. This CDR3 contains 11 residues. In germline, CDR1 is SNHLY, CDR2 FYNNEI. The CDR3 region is CASGSYYEQYF. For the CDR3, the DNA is TGTGCCAGCGGTTCTTACTACGAGCAGTACTTC.

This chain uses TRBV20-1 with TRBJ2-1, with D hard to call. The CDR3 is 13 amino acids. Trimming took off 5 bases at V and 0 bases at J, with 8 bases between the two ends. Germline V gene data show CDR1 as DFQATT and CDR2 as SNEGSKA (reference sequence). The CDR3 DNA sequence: TGCAGTGCTGAAGGGCCCTCCTACAATGAGCAGTTCTTC. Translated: CSAEGPSYNEQFF.

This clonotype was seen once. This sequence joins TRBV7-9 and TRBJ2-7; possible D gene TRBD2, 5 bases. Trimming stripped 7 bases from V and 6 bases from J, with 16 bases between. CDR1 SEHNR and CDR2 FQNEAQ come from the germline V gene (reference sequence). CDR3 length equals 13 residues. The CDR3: CASMVGAASEQYF. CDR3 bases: TGTGCCAGCATGGTGGGAGCCGCCTCCGAGCAGTACTTC.

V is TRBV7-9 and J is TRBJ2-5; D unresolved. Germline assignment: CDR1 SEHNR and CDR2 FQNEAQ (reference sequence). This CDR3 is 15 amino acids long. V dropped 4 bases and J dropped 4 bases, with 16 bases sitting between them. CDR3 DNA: TGTGCCAGCAGCTCCCGAGGCAGGCCGGGAGAGACCCAGTACTTC. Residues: CASSSRGRPGETQYF.

The CDR3 protein is CASSLVSEASETQYF. The CDR3 DNA sequence: TGTGCCAGCAGCTTAGTCTCGGAAGCATCAGAGACCCAGTACTTC. This chain connects TRBV11-3 to TRBJ2-5; D is ambiguous. V lost 1 base to trimming and J lost 4 bases, with 13 bases between them. Germline CDR1 and CDR2: SGHNT and YENEEA. The CDR3 is made up of 15 amino acids.

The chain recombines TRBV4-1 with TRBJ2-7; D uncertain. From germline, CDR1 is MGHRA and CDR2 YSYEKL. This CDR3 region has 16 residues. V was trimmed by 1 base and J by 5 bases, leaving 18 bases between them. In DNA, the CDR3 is TGCGCCAGCAGCCAAGTCGATATCCTTACTTATCACGAGCAGTACTTC. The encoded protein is CASSQVDILTYHEQYF.

CDR3 sequence reads: CASSERTDQGYF. The CDR3 DNA sequence: TGTGCCAGCAGTGAAAGGACGGACCAAGGGTACTTC. The chain links TRBV2 to TRBJ2-7, with D unresolved. The CDR3 totals 12 residues. Germline V gene lookup returns CDR1 SNHLY and CDR2 FYNNEI. The germline V and J ends were trimmed by 2 bases and 12 bases, with 14 bases remaining between them.

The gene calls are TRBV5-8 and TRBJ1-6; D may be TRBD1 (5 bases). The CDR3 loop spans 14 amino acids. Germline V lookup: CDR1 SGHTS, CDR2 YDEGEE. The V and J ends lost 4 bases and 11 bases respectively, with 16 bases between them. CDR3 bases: TGTGCCAGCAGCCCCTGGGCAGGGACCACACCCCTCCACTTT. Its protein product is CASSPWAGTTPLHF.